The source of this T cell receptor beta chain is a study of blood T cell repertoires in COVID-19 (dated by TCRdb to 2018 to 2021). About the full investigation: The collaborator samples originated in the United States, Italy and Spain and spanned the acute and convalescent phases of COVID-19. The material from the prospective study consisted of cDNA or gDNA derived from T cells, B-cell-depleted T cells, or PBMCs. Deeply sampled blood TCRbeta repertoires from subjects exposed to, actively infected with, or recovered from COVID-19 were included in the dataset. The repertoires were made available in a free public database intended to serve as a resource for research on the immune response to SARS-CoV-2. Samples were obtained from the ongoing ImmuneRACE study (first 160 participants) and from 1,200 or so subjects provided by 6 global collaborators. A de-identified subject ID, COVID-19 status, age in years and sex were almost always included in the sample metadata. Where available, HLA class I and class II types were obtained from metadata supplied by the sample provider rather than from assay-based typing. Study-level results and caveats: Clinical and demographic metadata were provided uncurated, with the amount varying by source and participant.

The immunoSEQ Assay, a bias-controlled multiplex PCR, was used to amplify TCRbeta CDR3 regions from genomic DNA. The paper's processing steps were these. The number of nucleated cells in each sample was estimated by amplification of reference gene primers within the assay. Sequence reads were collapsed and filtered to measure the absolute abundance of every unique TCRbeta CDR3 rearrangement. Productive Simpson clonality was computed per sample as the square root of Simpson's diversity index over productive rearrangements. What TCRdb holds here is the immuneACCESS table cut down to in-frame rearrangements. Part of the clones is not present; checked against another copy, under half of the missing clones reflect an unresolved V gene, and the others are unexplained. V and J calls plus clone size are reproduced from that table; the DNA served to infer D and trimming. In all, the sample holds a few hundred thousand clones, and nearly 90% of those were seen once. The leading ten clones occupy approximately 5% of the sample.

Concerning this clone itself: The antigen it binds to is not known. No base-level quality is on record; no much larger clone is a single base apart.

Participants in the prospective study were aged 18 to 89 years, lived in 20 to 30 United States geographic areas, and enrolled through a virtual design. In the prospective study, participants were assigned to cohorts based on the clinical history participants reported in a screening survey and a study questionnaire. Recovered participants in ImmuneRACE Cohort 3 were defined as having two consecutive negative NP/OP PCR tests, clearance from a healthcare professional, or resolution of symptoms. Mobile phlebotomists in the prospective study collected whole blood, serum and a nasopharyngeal or oropharyngeal swab from every participant. Prospective study participants could optionally give additional blood draws and questionnaires over a roughly two-month period. Prospective study blood samples were shipped either frozen or at room temperature before DNA extraction. This clonotype was obtained from a woman aged 25 to 39 who had recovered from COVID-19. The sample comprised PBMCs or T cells enriched from blood (not recorded which).

CDR3 loop: CASSFLTGEETQYF. The sequence in DNA is TGTGCCAGCAGCTTCCTTACAGGGGAAGAGACCCAGTACTTC. The chain is encoded by TRBV7-9 joined to TRBJ2-5; 7 bases in the junction line up with TRBD1. Taken from the germline V gene (reference sequence), the CDR1 and CDR2 loops are SEHNR and FQNEAQ. Compared with germline, V lacks 3 bases and J lacks 3 bases; bases without a gene match: 4. Counted from cysteine to phenylalanine, this CDR3 has 14 amino acids. Only CDR3 DNA remains: 42 bases, in frame from the first base.